The T cell receptor beta chain under discussion was sequenced for a study of T cell responses to AZD1222 COVID-19 vaccine. Data came from immunoSEQ multiplex PCR; TCRdb stores just in-frame clones and leaves some out. The sample records 150,000 to 200,000 clones, roughly nine tenths being singletons. The CDR3 spans 13 residues. The germline V gene encodes CDR1 KGHSH and CDR2 LQKENI. The germline V and J ends were trimmed by 4 bases and 0 bases, with 6 bases remaining between them. This sample comprised peripheral blood, obtained on day 0 of AZD1222 vaccination. The V gene is TRBV18, the J gene TRBJ1-2, with D hard to call. This clonotype was obtained from an adult in good health. CDR3 DNA sequence: TGTGCCAGCTCACAAGGGACTAACTATGGCTACACCTTC. It codes for CASSQGTNYGYTF.